The rows below give T cell receptor beta chains drawn from one sample of a study of regulatory T cells in long-lasting Graves disease. TCRdb itself ran the multiplex PCR reads through MiXCR, one entry per CDR3 protein. This table has about 540,000 distinct CDR3 sequences, approximately 13% appearing once. The data were also submitted as part of a second study, on T cells in Graves' hyperthyroidism and ophthalmopathy.

The sample in question was peripheral blood mononuclear cells (PBMCs), obtained at new diagnosis, from a patient treated with antithyroid drugs. These receptors originate from a man in his thirties or forties with Graves disease. Both conserved end residues are part of each CDR3. A D gene is named only where the DNA matches it firmly. Size is stated for part of the rows, as once, few or many counts, or as a class when the clone is expanded.

j_call	d_call	clone_size	v_call	cdr3_nt	cdr3_aa
TRBJ2-7	-	-	TRBV3-1	TGTGCCAGCAGCCAAGTTCACGGGACCCACTACGAGCAGTACTTC	CASSQVHGTHYEQYF
TRBJ2-1	TRBD2	once	TRBV5-1	TGCGCCAGCAGCTTGGAACTTCTTGCGGGGGAGCAGCTCTTC	CASSLELLAGEQLF
TRBJ2-1	TRBD1	many	TRBV7-3	TGTGCCAGCAGCCTGGACAGGGGGCGCAGGAATGAGCAGTTCTTC	CASSLDRGRRNEQFF
TRBJ2-1	TRBD2	many	TRBV7-9	TGTGCCAGCAGCCGAATCATTGGCGCTAGCGGGAGGGCGAGCTCCTACAATGAGCAGTTCTTC	CASSRIIGASGRASSYNEQFF
TRBJ2-7	TRBD2	many	TRBV28	TGTGCCAGCAGTTTTAGCGGGAGGGAGGTGAGCGAGCAGTACTTC	CASSFSGREVSEQYF
TRBJ1-6	TRBD1	many	TRBV2	TGTGCCAGCAGTGAGACAGGGAATATCTCACCCCTCCACTTT	CASSETGNISPLHF
TRBJ2-3	-	many	TRBV24-1	TGTGCCACCAGTGGAAGCACAGATACGCAGTATTTT	CATSGSTDTQYF
TRBJ2-2	-	many	TRBV29-1	TGCAGCGTTGAAGAGGACAGCCCGAACACCGGGGAGCTGTTTTTT	CSVEEDSPNTGELFF
TRBJ2-7	-	many	TRBV3-1	TGTGCCAGCAGCCAATTCGGGTCTAACTACGAGCAGTACTTC	CASSQFGSNYEQYF
TRBJ2-3	TRBD2	many	TRBV20-1	TGCAGTGCTCGCGGACTAGCGGGAGAAAGGGATACGCAGTATTTT	CSARGLAGERDTQYF
TRBJ1-3	-	-	TRBV19	TGTGCCAGTAATCAGGGCCTCTCTGGAAACACCATATATTTT	CASNQGLSGNTIYF
TRBJ1-6	-	-	TRBV15	TGTGCCACCAGCAGAGATCGTAAGGGGGTCCTAAATTCACCCCTCCACTTT	CATSRDRKGVLNSPLHF
TRBJ2-3	-	few	TRBV14	TGTGCCACAACTCAGGGAATCACAGATACGCAGTATTTT	CATTQGITDTQYF
TRBJ2-3	-	many	TRBV29-1	TGCAGCGTTGATCTCACAGATACGCAGTATTTT	CSVDLTDTQYF
TRBJ2-1	-	-	TRBV5-1	TGCGCCAGCAGCTTCAGTGGGTCGCTTGGGGGGTCCTACAATGAGCAGTTCTTC	CASSFSGSLGGSYNEQFF
TRBJ2-7	TRBD1	-	TRBV20-1	TGCAGTGCCGGACAGGGAAACACCTACGAGCAGTACTTC	CSAGQGNTYEQYF
TRBJ1-3	-	-	TRBV28	TGTGCCAGCAGGAAGGGATTCCCCAGGAACACCATATATTTT	CASRKGFPRNTIYF
TRBJ1-5	-	many	TRBV27	TGTGCCAGCAGTTTGTCTGAGACAGCGAATCAGCCCCAGCATTTT	CASSLSETANQPQHF
TRBJ1-2	-	many	TRBV5-5	TGTGCCAGCAGCCAGGGACGGCGAGCTAACTATGGCTACACCTTC	CASSQGRRANYGYTF
TRBJ1-2	-	-	TRBV5-5	TGTGCCAGCAGCCGGACATATCCGGCCCCAAACTATGGCTACACCTTC	CASSRTYPAPNYGYTF
TRBJ2-7	-	-	TRBV20-1	TGCAGTGCTAGAGGGGACATATCGTACGAGCAGTACTTC	CSARGDISYEQYF
TRBJ2-5	-	many	TRBV11-2	TGTGCCAGCAGCCTCAGGGTGGCGGAGACCCAGTACTTC	CASSLRVAETQYF
TRBJ1-1	-	many	TRBV12-3/TRBV12-4	TGTGCCAGCAGTTTTCTGGGATTCACTGAAGCTTTCTTT	CASSFLGFTEAFF
TRBJ2-3	TRBD2	-	TRBV5-1	TGCGCCAGCAGCCATGGAGGGAGGGCCTCAGATACGCAGTATTTT	CASSHGGRASDTQYF
TRBJ2-3	TRBD1	-	TRBV20-1	TGCAGTGCTAGCCGACAGGGGATGGTGTATACGCAGTATTTT	CSASRQGMVYTQYF
TRBJ2-7	-	-	TRBV20-1	TGCAGTGTTGGGGGACCTACTCCATACGAGCAGTACTTC	CSVGGPTPYEQYF
TRBJ1-5	-	many	TRBV5-1	TGCGCCAGCAGGACTCGCTCAGAGCAGCCCCAGCATTTT	CASRTRSEQPQHF
TRBJ1-5	TRBD1	few	TRBV12-3/TRBV12-4	TGTGCCAGCAGTTGGGACAGGGGTTTCCGAGCCCAGCATTTT	CASSWDRGFRAQHF
TRBJ2-7	TRBD1	few	TRBV6-5	TGTGCCAGCAGTTACGGGGGACAGGCCCCCGAGCAGTACTTC	CASSYGGQAPEQYF
TRBJ1-5	-	many	TRBV20-1	TGCAGTGCTAGAGCTCAGGAGGATCAGCCCCAGCATTTT	CSARAQEDQPQHF
TRBJ2-3	TRBD1	many	TRBV12-3/TRBV12-4	TGTGCCAGCAGTCCCCGGACAGGGTTGGCAGATACGCAGTATTTT	CASSPRTGLADTQYF
TRBJ2-1	-	many	TRBV6-2/TRBV6-3	TGTGCCAGCCTTTCCTGGGGCAGAACTAATGAGCAGTTCTTC	CASLSWGRTNEQFF
TRBJ2-5	-	many	TRBV13	TGTGCCAGCAGCTTCCGGTCCTGGGAGACCCAGTACTTC	CASSFRSWETQYF
TRBJ2-7	-	few	TRBV19	TGTGCCAGTGGTTCCGGCAACGAGCAGTACTTC	CASGSGNEQYF
TRBJ1-2	-	-	TRBV30	TGTGCCTGGAGTGTCGGCAGGGGTGCTGGCTACACCTTC	CAWSVGRGAGYTF
TRBJ1-3	-	-	TRBV5-1	TGTGCCAGCAGCCCGGGACGAGGCGCTACACGAGGAAACACCATATATTTT	CASSPGRGATRGNTIYF
TRBJ2-3	TRBD1	-	TRBV7-2	TGTGCCAGCAGCAAGGGGGCGGATCTTAGGGATACGCAGTATTTT	CASSKGADLRDTQYF
TRBJ1-5	TRBD1	few	TRBV13	TGTGCCAGCTCACGCTCGGACAGGGTCAATAATCAGCCCCAGCATTTT	CASSRSDRVNNQPQHF
TRBJ2-7	TRBD2	few	TRBV9	TGTGCCAGCAGCGTAGCTGGGACTAGTTTCGACGAGCAGTACTTC	CASSVAGTSFDEQYF
TRBJ1-1	-	-	TRBV10-3	TGTGCCATCAGTGGGCCACGGGGGGCTTTCTTT	CAISGPRGAFF